A single sample is the source of the 19 T cell receptor beta chains below, sequenced in a study. Tregs were sorted as CD4+CD25+CD127-/low cells. TRBV12-4/TRBJ1-2 clonotypes were amplified with adaptor-ligated barcode primers. A single record per CDR3 protein comes from TCRdb applying MiXCR to the multiplex PCR reads. The top ten clones hold approximately 47% of a sample with approximately 520 distinct CDR3 sequences, roughly 6.2% of them seen once. The sequenced material came from tumor-infiltrating Tregs sorted from the breast tumor. The source is a female donor with breast cancer.

In its sample, this clonotype ranks as medium-sized (0.01 to 0.1%). The V call is TRBV12-3 or TRBV12-4, the J call TRBJ1-2; D possibly corresponds to TRBD1 (6 bases). The length of the CDR3 is 17 residues. The ends were cut back, 2 bases at V and 0 bases at J, with 16 bases in the middle. DNA of the CDR3: TGTGCCAGCAGTTTAAGGACAGCACTCAAACCTAACTATGGCTACACCTTC. Protein product: CASSLRTALKPNYGYTF.

This clonotype is classed as medium-sized (0.01 to 0.1%). The chain combines TRBV12-3 or TRBV12-4 with TRBJ1-2, with D unclear. Between the trimmed V and J ends, which lost 3 bases and 0 bases, there was a span of 14 bases. The CDR3 has 16 amino acids. The CDR3: CASSFHGTPTNYGYTF. In nucleotides, the CDR3 is TGTGCCAGCAGTTTCCACGGAACCCCTACTAACTATGGCTACACCTTC.

By its share, this clonotype is medium-sized (0.01 to 0.1%). The chain recombines TRBV12-3 or TRBV12-4 with TRBJ1-2; the D gene is possibly TRBD1 (5 bases). V was clipped by 5 bases and J by 7 bases, with 11 bases between them. CDR3 length: 12 amino acids. The CDR3 DNA sequence: TGTGCCAGCAGTCTCCGTAGGGGTGGCTACACCTTC. Protein sequence: CASSLRRGGYTF.

This clonotype is judged medium-sized. The V gene is TRBV12-3 or TRBV12-4, the J gene TRBJ1-2; D call uncertain. This CDR3 comprises 14 residues. The V gene lost 5 bases and the J gene lost 5 bases, with 15 bases spanning the gap. CDR3 amino acids: CASSKMSGRYGYTF. The CDR3 DNA reads TGTGCCAGCAGTAAGATGAGTGGGAGATATGGCTACACCTTC.

By sample fraction, this clonotype is medium-sized. V is TRBV12-3 or TRBV12-4 and J is TRBJ1-2, with a weak D call TRBD1 (5 bases). There are 18 residues in the CDR3. V lost 3 bases and J 4 bases, leaving 24 bases between the germline ends. CDR3 in amino acids: CASSFGGRPGRSLYGYTF. The CDR3 nucleotides read TGTGCCAGCAGTTTCGGTGGGCGGCCGGGACGAAGTCTCTATGGCTACACCTTC.

This clonotype is large in the sample. The V and J genes are TRBV12-3 or TRBV12-4 and TRBJ1-2; 8 nucleotides match TRBD1. The V and J ends lost 5 bases and 4 bases, in that order; junction bases with no gene match: 6. The CDR3 loop spans 14 amino acids. The CDR3 protein is CASSLGQGSYGYTF. Written as DNA, the CDR3 is TGTGCCAGCAGTCTCGGACAGGGAAGCTATGGCTACACCTTC.

By frequency in the sample, this clonotype is large (0.1 to 1%). This chain joins TRBV12-3 or TRBV12-4 and TRBJ1-2, with D tentatively TRBD1 (5 bases). CDR3 length: 13 residues. Trimming shortened V by 6 bases and J by 1 base, and 9 bases separated the two germline ends. The CDR3 nucleotides read TGTGCCAGCAGCCTTGGACATAACTATGGCTACACCTTC. Translation: CASSLGHNYGYTF.

By frequency in the sample, this clonotype is medium-sized. The V and J genes are TRBV12-3 or TRBV12-4 and TRBJ1-2; D gene uncertain. The CDR3 runs 14 residues. V was clipped by 4 bases and J by 0 bases, with 9 bases between them. The CDR3 DNA sequence: TGTGCCAGCAGTTCCAGAGGGTCTAACTATGGCTACACCTTC. It codes for CASSSRGSNYGYTF.

By share of the sample, this clonotype is medium-sized (0.01 to 0.1%). The chain couples TRBV12-3 or TRBV12-4 to TRBJ1-2, with no clear D. V shed 5 bases and J shed 5 bases, with 12 bases lying between them. This CDR3 is 13 amino acids long. The CDR3 loop reads CASSRGLIYGYTF. CDR3 in DNA: TGTGCCAGCAGTCGCGGACTCATATATGGCTACACCTTC.

By frequency in the sample, this clonotype is large. The CDR3 DNA reads as TGTGCCAGCAGTCCCAGACACGGCAACTATGGCTACACCTTC. Its translation: CASSPRHGNYGYTF. The chain uses TRBV12-3 or TRBV12-4 and TRBJ1-2, with D unresolved. The CDR3 is made up of 14 amino acids. V lost 5 bases and J 2 bases, leaving 12 bases between the germline ends.

This rearrangement joins TRBV12-3 or TRBV12-4 to TRBJ1-2; a possible D gene is TRBD1 (6 bases). This CDR3 has 13 residues. Trimming stripped 5 bases from V and 7 bases from J, with 14 bases between. The CDR3 DNA reads as TGTGCCAGCAGTCGGGACATGGTCGGTGGCTACACCTTC. Its translation is CASSRDMVGGYTF.

This clonotype rates as medium-sized. The chain carries TRBV12-3 or TRBV12-4 and TRBJ1-2; the D gene is possibly TRBD1 (5 bases). V gave up 1 base and J gave up 8 bases, with 23 bases separating them. The CDR3 has 17 amino acids. The CDR3 sequence is CASSLDGEASWGEGYTF. In nucleotides, the CDR3 is TGTGCCAGCAGTTTAGATGGGGAGGCCTCTTGGGGCGAAGGCTACACCTTC.

This clonotype is large by share. V is TRBV12-3 or TRBV12-4 and J is TRBJ1-2; 8 bases agree with TRBD1. J was trimmed by 4 bases and V by 6 bases; bases with no gene match: 4. The CDR3 is made up of 13 amino acids. CDR3 residues: CASSDRGSYGYTF. CDR3 nucleotide sequence: TGTGCCAGCAGCGACAGGGGCAGCTATGGCTACACCTTC.

This clonotype is medium-sized. The chain employs TRBV12-3 or TRBV12-4 and TRBJ1-2, with D possibly matching TRBD1 (6 bases). The CDR3 is 12 amino acids. The V gene lost 3 bases and the J gene lost 8 bases, with 10 bases spanning the gap. DNA of the CDR3: TGTGCCAGCAGTTTTACAGGGATCGGCTACACCTTC. Its protein product is CASSFTGIGYTF.

This clonotype is judged large. The chain combines TRBV12-3 or TRBV12-4 with TRBJ1-2; D not certain. The V end lost 5 bases, the J end lost 4 bases, and 8 bases lay between the germline ends. The CDR3 has 12 amino acids. CDR3 protein: CASSPGFYGYTF. In DNA, the CDR3 is TGTGCCAGCAGTCCGGGCTTCTATGGCTACACCTTC.

By share, this clonotype ranks as medium-sized. J is TRBJ1-2 and V is TRBV12-3 or TRBV12-4; 7 bases map to TRBD1. The V and J ends lost 4 bases and 4 bases, in that order; junction bases with no gene match: 6. The CDR3 has 14 amino acids. CDR3 in amino acids: CASSSSQGIYGYTF. The CDR3, as DNA: TGTGCCAGCAGTTCCTCACAGGGGATCTATGGCTACACCTTC.

In its sample, this clonotype ranks as large. The CDR3 region has the DNA TGTGCCAGCACCCGGGACAACTATGGCTACACCTTC. Translating gives CASTRDNYGYTF. This sequence joins TRBV12-3 or TRBV12-4 and TRBJ1-2; possible D gene TRBD1, 5 bases. The CDR3 runs 12 residues. V lost 7 bases to trimming and J lost 2 bases, with 8 bases between them.

By share of the sample, this clonotype is large. The V gene is TRBV12-3 or TRBV12-4, the J gene TRBJ1-2, with a weak D call TRBD1 (6 bases). V dropped 4 bases and J dropped 2 bases, with 11 bases sitting between them. The CDR3 sequence is 14 residues long. CDR3 protein: CASSSDSRNYGYTF. The DNA for the CDR3 is TGTGCCAGCAGTTCGGACAGCCGCAACTATGGCTACACCTTC.

By sample share, this clonotype is large. The gene calls are TRBV12-3 or TRBV12-4 and TRBJ1-2; unclear D gene. The length of the CDR3 is 16 residues. Between the trimmed V and J ends, which lost 5 bases and 4 bases, there was a span of 20 bases. The CDR3 here is CASSPGRRPGIYGYTF. The CDR3 DNA is TGTGCCAGCAGTCCCGGACGGAGACCTGGTATCTATGGCTACACCTTC.